The rows below give T cell receptor beta chains drawn from one sample of a study of T cell repertoires in cytomegalovirus infection. Each CDR3 protein is one row after TCRdb ran MiXCR on the reads. The sample has some 220,000 distinct CDR3 sequences, roughly an eighth seen once. Sequencing was done on a sample of PBMCs. Receptor source: a human donor in good health (CMV status not recorded). Some clones in this sample may be carry-over from other donors' samples. Both conserved end residues are part of each CDR3.

V,J,CDR3
TRBV19,TRBJ2-6,CASSIGGTGAIGANVLTF
TRBV12-5,TRBJ1-1,CACALGRTVNTEAFF
TRBV20-1,TRBJ1-1,CSAKGGVGAFF
TRBV6-5,TRBJ1-4,CASRGGGTNEKLFF
TRBV27,TRBJ2-3,CASSFRDTQYF
TRBV12-3/TRBV12-4,TRBJ2-2,CASSLGSVNTGELFF
TRBV7-2,TRBJ2-5,CASSLDGRGLPQETQYF
TRBV6-5,TRBJ1-3,CASSYSMGQSSGNTIYF
TRBV28,TRBJ2-7,CASSLGDRAAQYF
TRBV6-1,TRBJ2-7,CASIRRGGYEQYF
TRBV19,TRBJ1-5,CASSIEGSGNQPQHF
TRBV6-2/TRBV6-3,TRBJ1-2,CASSYSQDYGYTF
TRBV7-2,TRBJ1-4,CASSLEGQSHEKLFF
TRBV11-1,TRBJ1-5,CASSLRQDQPQHF